This entry is about one T cell receptor (beta chain). Its antigen is currently unknown. Autoimmune disease history or systemic immunosuppression led to patient exclusion. The ends were cut back, 4 bases at V and 6 bases at J, with 20 bases in the middle. Looked up from germline, CDR1 is SGHAT and CDR2 is FQNNGV. CDR3 length: 16 residues. The method was immunoSEQ multiplex PCR; TCRdb's version includes in-frame clones alone and lacks a portion of them. This sample has 65,000 to 95,000 clones; more than 75% occur once, and the top ten carry under 6.5%. The data were taken from a study of OX40 agonist ivuxolimab in advanced cancers. Regarding the study as a whole: More expanded clones were found, on average, in CD8+ than in CD4+ T cells. Several nonresponders also turned out to have low normalized T-cell clonal expansion.

The TCR was taken from an adult with an advanced solid tumor such as melanoma, head and neck, liver or kidney cancer. Sequences were derived from CD4+ or CD8+ T cells sorted from blood, sampled in a trial of the OX40 agonist ivuxolimab. The chain couples TRBV11-2 to TRBJ2-3, with D maybe TRBD2 (5 bases). DNA of the CDR3: TGTGCCAGCAGCTCCCCCCCCGGACGGGGTGCGGATACGCAGTATTTT. Its translation is CASSSPPGRGADTQYF.